This T cell receptor (beta chain) was sequenced during a study of cytotoxic CD8 clonotypes in ibrutinib-treated CLL. Here immunoSEQ multiplex PCR was the method, and the copy in TCRdb shows in-frame clones only, minus some. This sample has some 200,000 clones, with 60% to 80% found just once. The study's findings and limits: Once treatment began, public clonotypes, which were uncommon, contracted or stayed stable. Ibrutinib response saw clonality rise, and progression saw it return toward baseline.

The CDR3 covers 16 residues. CDR1 is LNHDA and CDR2 is SQIVND in the germline V gene (reference sequence). Between the trimmed V and J ends, which lost 5 bases and 0 bases, there was a span of 13 bases. This clone was counted a few times. Its specificity is unknown. The rearrangement uses TRBV19 and TRBJ2-2; D unclear. The receptor was isolated from a human donor with chronic lymphocytic leukemia. Specimen: PBMCs, collected after 12 months of ibrutinib treatment. CDR3 sequence (DNA): TGTGCCAGTAGTGCCGAAGGCTTCTCGAACACCGGGGAGCTGTTTTTT. Its protein is CASSAEGFSNTGELFF. Full variable domain (missing parts from reference TRBV19 and TRBJ2-2): DGGITQSPKYLFRKEGQNVTLSCEQNLNHDAMYWYRQDPGQGLRLIYYSQIVNDFQKGDIAEGYSVSREKKESFPLTVTSAQKNPTAFYLCASSAEGFSNTGELFFGEGSRLTVL.